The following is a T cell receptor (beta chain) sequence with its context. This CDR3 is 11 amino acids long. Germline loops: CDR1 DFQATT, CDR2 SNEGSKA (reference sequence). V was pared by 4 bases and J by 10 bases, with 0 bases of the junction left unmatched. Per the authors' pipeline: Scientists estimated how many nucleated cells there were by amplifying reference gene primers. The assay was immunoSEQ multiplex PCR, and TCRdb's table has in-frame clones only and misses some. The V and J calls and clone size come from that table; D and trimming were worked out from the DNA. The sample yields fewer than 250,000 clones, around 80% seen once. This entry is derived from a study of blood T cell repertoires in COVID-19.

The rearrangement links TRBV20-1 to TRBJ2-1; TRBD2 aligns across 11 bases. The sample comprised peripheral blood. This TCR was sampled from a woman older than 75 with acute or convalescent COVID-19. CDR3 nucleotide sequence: TGCAGTGCTACTAGCGGGAGGGAGCAGTTCTTC. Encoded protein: CSATSGREQFF.